These 22 T cell receptor beta chains originate from one sample sequenced in a study of beta chain features in type 1 diabetes. Expressed TCRB transcripts got sequenced, as all isolated RNA was reverse transcribed. Data came from immunoSEQ multiplex PCR; TCRdb stores just in-frame clones and leaves some out. The table has 900,000 or so clones, 15% to 20% seen once. The sample was naive CD4+ T cells from blood. Every receptor here comes from a woman aged 18-29 years in good health.

This clone was detected only a few times. V gene TRBV7-3 combines with J gene TRBJ2-1, with a tentative D call TRBD1 (6 bases). Germline CDR1 and CDR2: SGHTA and FQGTGA. V lost 0 bases, J lost 4 bases, and 10 bases lay in between. The length of the CDR3 is 15 residues. The CDR3 sequence is CASSLTFDRYNEQFF. CDR3 nucleotides: TGTGCCAGCAGCTTAACGTTTGACAGGTACAATGAGCAGTTCTTC. Combining the CDR3 with reference TRBV7-3 and TRBJ2-1 gives the whole variable domain GAGVSQTPSNKVTEKGKYVELRCDPISGHTALYWYRQSLGQGPEFLIYFQGTGAADDSGLPNDRFFAVRPEGSVSTLKIQRTERGDSAVYLCASSLTFDRYNEQFFGPGTRLTVL.

This chain connects TRBV5-1 to TRBJ1-1; D remains unclear. Germline V gene sequence: CDR1 SGHRS, CDR2 YFSETQ. The CDR3 is 15 residues long. Trimming stripped 0 bases from V and 1 base from J, with 10 bases between. The CDR3 sequence is CASSLERAPNTEAFF. The CDR3 DNA follows: TGCGCCAGCAGCTTGGAACGGGCACCGAACACTGAAGCTTTCTTT.

The chain recombines TRBV27 with TRBJ2-7; D is unclear. The germline gives CDR1 MNHEY, CDR2 SMNVEV (reference sequence). V was clipped by 11 bases and J by 9 bases, with 17 bases between them. The length of the CDR3 is 11 residues. CDR3 coding DNA: TGTGCCCGTTGGGAAGGAGATACGCAGTACTTC. Amino acids: CARWEGDTQYF.

The chain is built from TRBV6-6 and TRBJ1-2; D possibly corresponds to TRBD1 (5 bases). Germline V CDR1 and CDR2: MNHNY, SVGAGI (reference sequence). V shed 8 bases and J shed 7 bases, with 14 bases lying between them. This CDR3 contains 12 residues. CDR3 sequence reads: CASVGNGGGYTF. The CDR3 bases are TGTGCCAGCGTGGGTAATGGGGGTGGCTACACCTTC.

With respect to this clone: Other DNA sequences in this sample translate to the same CDR3. The V call is TRBV7-9, the J call TRBJ1-5; D is ambiguous. In germline, CDR1 is SEHNR, CDR2 FQNEAQ (reference sequence). This CDR3 is built from 13 residues. Trimming took 3 bases from V and 3 from J, leaving 6 bases between them. DNA of the CDR3: TGTGCCAGCAGCTTCGGGCTCAATCAGCCCCAGCATTTT. It specifies CASSFGLNQPQHF. The full variable domain, in which reference TRBV7-9 and TRBJ1-5 provide the parts outside the CDR3, is DTGVSQNPRHKITKRGQNVTFRCDPISEHNRLYWYRQTLGQGPEFLTYFQNEAQLEKSRLLSDRFSAERPKGSFSTLEIQRTEQGDSAMYLCASSFGLNQPQHFGDGTRLSIL.

This clone was seen a handful of times. This CDR3 is CASSSLLGGPGRNGELFF. CDR3 nucleotide sequence: TGTGCCAGCAGCTCCCTACTCGGCGGCCCTGGTAGAAACGGGGAGCTGTTTTTT. V gene TRBV5-4 combines with J gene TRBJ2-2; no clear D. Between the trimmed V and J ends, which lost 3 bases and 7 bases, there was a span of 25 bases. Germline CDR1 is SGHNT and CDR2 is YYREEE (reference sequence). This CDR3 is built from 18 residues.

This sequence joins TRBV14 and TRBJ2-5; 12 bases fit TRBD2. Germline CDR1 is SGHDN and CDR2 is FVKESK. The CDR3 runs to 15 residues. V lost 4 bases to trimming and J lost 5 bases; unmatched junction nucleotides: 5. For the CDR3, the DNA is TGTGCCAGCAGCCTCACACTAGCGGGAGGCGAGACCCAGTACTTC. This encodes CASSLTLAGGETQYF.

This clone was observed a few times. The chain has TRBV28 and TRBJ2-5; D gene uncertain. V was cut by 7 bases and J by 0 bases, with 12 bases left in between. Germline loops: CDR1 MDHEN, CDR2 SYDVKM. CDR3 length: 14 amino acids. Here the CDR3 DNA reads TGTGCCAGCACCCTGGGTAGATACCAAGAGACCCAGTACTTC. The encoded protein is CASTLGRYQETQYF.

This clone was seen more than once but under ten times. The V gene is TRBV28, the J gene TRBJ2-1; maybe TRBD2 (5 bases). The V end was cut by 6 bases, the J end by 8 bases, with 23 bases between. CDR3 length equals 16 residues. Germline V CDR1 and CDR2: MDHEN, SYDVKM. The chain's CDR3 is CASSPLSLPGNDEQFF. The CDR3 DNA reads TGTGCCAGCAGCCCGCTCTCCCTCCCGGGGAACGATGAGCAGTTCTTC.

The chain recombines TRBV7-9 with TRBJ1-4, with TRBD1 identical over 7 bases. Germline CDR1 SEHNR, CDR2 FQNEAQ (reference sequence). The CDR3 extends over 15 amino acids. Trimming took 5 bases from V and 4 from J; bases not matched to a gene: 7. The CDR3 nucleotides read TGTGCCAGCAGCATCGGACAGGTGATTAATGAAAAACTGTTTTTT. Protein sequence: CASSIGQVINEKLFF.

The chain links TRBV15 to TRBJ1-1; D is undetermined. Germline CDR1 and CDR2: LNHNV and YYDKDF (reference sequence). V shed 4 bases and J shed 2 bases, with 14 bases lying between them. This CDR3 has 15 amino acids. CDR3 sequence (DNA): TGTGCCACCAGCACCGACCCTACAGCTAACACTGAAGCTTTCTTT. As protein: CATSTDPTANTEAFF.

This chain links TRBV6-6 with TRBJ2-1; D may be TRBD2 (6 bases). The length of the CDR3 is 12 residues. The germline V and J ends were trimmed by 8 bases and 10 bases, with 15 bases remaining between them. Per germline, CDR1 MNHNY and CDR2 SVGAGI (reference sequence). CDR3 nucleotide sequence: TGTGCCAGCTCCCTGGGGGGATGGGAGCAGTTCTTC. Amino acids: CASSLGGWEQFF.

The rearrangement links TRBV28 to TRBJ2-3; TRBD2 might be the D (6 bases). Germline CDR1 reads MDHEN; CDR2 reads SYDVKM. V lost 7 bases and J 2 bases, leaving 13 bases between the germline ends. This CDR3 spans 14 amino acids. The CDR3 here is CASILSGHTDTQYF. The CDR3 nucleotides are TGTGCCAGCATCTTGAGCGGGCACACAGATACGCAGTATTTT.

The V call is TRBV9, the J call TRBJ1-1; no firm D call. CDR3 size: 16 residues. Deletions cut 0 bases from V and 0 bases from J, with 12 bases between. Looked up from germline, CDR1 is SGDLS and CDR2 is YYNGEE. CDR3 sequence: CASSVGPGRVNTEAFF. The CDR3 bases are TGTGCCAGCAGCGTAGGCCCCGGGAGGGTGAACACTGAAGCTTTCTTT.

The V gene is TRBV21-1, the J gene TRBJ2-2; the D segment call TRBD2 is taken from the table without a DNA check. TRBV21-1 is a recognized pseudogene. The CDR3 length is 18 residues. CDR3 protein: CASSKVTGLAGETGELFF. The CDR3 DNA sequence: TGTGCCAGCAGCAAAGTTACTGGACTAGCGGGAGAAACCGGGGAGCTGTTTTTT.

The rearrangement links TRBV28 to TRBJ2-1, with D possibly TRBD2 on 5 matching bases. V was clipped by 2 bases and J by 6 bases, with 11 bases between them. The CDR3 is 14 amino acids. Germline loops: CDR1 MDHEN, CDR2 SYDVKM. The CDR3 is CASSLNPGSNEQFF. In DNA form, the CDR3 reads TGTGCCAGCAGTTTAAATCCGGGGTCCAATGAGCAGTTCTTC.

The chain is built from TRBV5-6 and TRBJ2-1; D is tentatively TRBD1 or TRBD2 (6 bases each). CDR3 length: 15 residues. Germline values: CDR1 SGHDT, CDR2 YYEEEE. Trimming stripped 3 bases from V and 5 bases from J, with 15 bases between. CDR3 sequence reads: CASSSRGRLDNEQFF. Here the CDR3 DNA reads TGTGCCAGCAGCTCTCGGGGGCGGCTAGACAATGAGCAGTTCTTC.

This clone was observed a handful of times. The sample holds other DNA sequences that translate to the same CDR3. The chain carries TRBV11-2 and TRBJ2-6, with no clear D. The CDR3 totals 15 residues. Germline CDR1 and CDR2: SGHAT and FQNNGV. Trimming left V 1 base short and J 4 bases short, with 8 bases between. CDR3 in DNA: TGTGCCAGCAGCTTAGGACATTCAGGGGCCAACGTCCTGACTTTC. It encodes CASSLGHSGANVLTF.

Remarks on this clone: Germline and junction disagree at one end, which may indicate a read error. The V and J genes are TRBV5-4 and TRBJ2-7; TRBD2 might be the D (6 bases). The CDR3 extends over 14 amino acids. Per germline, CDR1 SGHNT and CDR2 YYREEE (reference sequence). CDR3 DNA: TGCGCCAGCAGCGCGGGACTCCTTTTCCACGAGCAGTACTTC. Its translation is CASSAGLLFHEQYF.

This chain joins TRBV18 and TRBJ2-1; tentatively, D is TRBD1 (6 bases). CDR1 is KGHSH, CDR2 LQKENI, per germline. The CDR3 is 14 amino acids. The V gene lost 8 bases and the J gene lost 7 bases, with 18 bases spanning the gap. In nucleotides, the CDR3 is TGTGCCAGCACCAAACAGGGAGTGGAAAATGAGCAGTTCTTC. Protein: CASTKQGVENEQFF.

This clone was recorded a few times. The rearrangement joins TRBV7-9 to TRBJ2-7; the D is unclear. The CDR3 spans 13 residues. Germline CDR1 and CDR2: SEHNR and FQNEAQ (reference sequence). V lost 0 bases and J lost 3, with 6 bases in between. Here the CDR3 DNA reads TGTGCCAGCAGCTTAGCGCTCGGCTACGAGCAGTACTTC. It codes for CASSLALGYEQYF.

This clone was detected ten times or more. Other nucleotide sequences from this sample produce the same CDR3. The V and J genes are TRBV10-3 and TRBJ2-1; tentative D call: TRBD1 (5 bases). Between the trimmed V and J ends, which lost 4 bases and 7 bases, there was a span of 8 bases. Germline V CDR1 and CDR2: ENHRY, SYGVKD. CDR3 length equals 12 residues. For the CDR3, the DNA is TGTGCCATCAGTGGGACATCGAATGAGCAGTTCTTC. Translation: CAISGTSNEQFF.